The rows below give T cell receptor beta chains drawn from one sample of a study of identical twins. TCRdb re-called the 5' RACE reads with MiXCR, one entry per CDR3 protein. The top ten hold roughly 1.6% of the sample, which has hundreds of thousands of distinct CDR3 sequences, roughly 7.1% seen once. This sample was also put to use in a study of yellow fever vaccine responses in identical twins.

The sequencing input was PBMCs. The receptors derive from a woman aged 18-29 years in good health. CDR3s include the opening cysteine and the closing phenylalanine or tryptophan.

>14|TRBJ1-5|TRBV20-1
CSAADRVDNQPQHF
>15|TRBJ2-3|TRBV7-9
CASSFGSGVLDTQYF
>20|TRBJ2-5|TRBV10-3
CAISEFILGLAGALGETQYF
>15|TRBJ2-3|TRBV27
CASRSTGGRTDTQYF
>18|TRBJ2-1|TRBV15
CATSRVPPGRGAYNEQFF
>11|TRBJ2-3|TRBV6-1
CASSETRAQYF
>17|TRBJ2-7|TRBV27
CASSLHRDRGINYEQYF
>14|TRBJ2-1|TRBV7-9
CASSPLGTTNEQFF
>13|TRBJ2-1|TRBV20-1
CSVSAGGYNEQFF
>14|TRBJ1-6|TRBV12-3/TRBV12-4
CASRPDSYNSPLHF
>15|TRBJ1-4|TRBV5-1
CASSLGTQTGEKLFF
>15|TRBJ2-3|TRBV20-1
CSASRRLAGTDTQYF
>16|TRBJ2-1|TRBV20-1
CSAPPLGGLSYNEQFF
>15|TRBJ2-2|TRBV12-3/TRBV12-4
CASSFSVQPEGELFF
>9|TRBJ2-5|TRBV29-1
CSVGETQYF
>12|TRBJ2-1|TRBV27
CASSLQGAQPVF
>13|TRBJ1-2|TRBV2
CASSVVGSGGYTF
>15|TRBJ1-2|TRBV6-5
CASSFGTGGFYGYTF
>13|TRBJ1-5|TRBV10-3
CAISSNSNQPQHF
>14|TRBJ2-7|TRBV2
CASSKREVSYEQYF
>18|TRBJ1-5|TRBV28
CASSLGDRVPAGNQPQHF
>15|TRBJ1-2|TRBV12-3/TRBV12-4
CASSLGHPFNYGYTF
>17|TRBJ2-1|TRBV5-1
CASSSNSPGQVYNEQFF
>15|TRBJ2-5|TRBV7-3
CASSLRFGHRETQYF
>15|TRBJ2-3|TRBV5-1
CASSLEERPTDTQYF
>13|TRBJ1-1|TRBV3-1
CASSKQGVTEAFF
>12|TRBJ2-3|TRBV2
CASRAPGDTQYF
>14|TRBJ2-7|TRBV6-5
CASSYGLNSYEQYF
>16|TRBJ1-4|TRBV28
CASTGQFGSSGEKLFF
>13|TRBJ1-1|TRBV20-1
CSARSTGLTEAFF
>15|TRBJ2-3|TRBV12-3/TRBV12-4
CASSLRRVRTDTQYF
>15|TRBJ2-7|TRBV4-1
CASSLGLTRTYEQYF
>14|TRBJ2-2|TRBV10-3
CAISERLDTGELFF
>15|TRBJ2-1|TRBV11-2
CASSTTGTGYNEQFF
>18|TRBJ2-1|TRBV6-1
CASRRGSLAGTIPGEQFF
>14|TRBJ1-1|TRBV29-1
CSVEGGQVNTEAFF
>17|TRBJ2-1|TRBV20-1
CSARVQVGEYQPNEQFF
>14|TRBJ2-1|TRBV10-3
CATYFEMGVNEQFF
>13|TRBJ2-5|TRBV28
CASSEREQETQYF
>15|TRBJ2-1|TRBV28
CASSLSLAGGDEQFF
>12|TRBJ2-1|TRBV4-2
CASSQAWGEQFF
>15|TRBJ1-2|TRBV24-1
CATSDATVANYGYTF
>12|TRBJ1-3|TRBV4-1
CASSQAGNTIYF
>12|TRBJ2-3|TRBV2
CASSEAVSSQYF
>14|TRBJ1-1|TRBV7-8
CATTGALVNTEAFF